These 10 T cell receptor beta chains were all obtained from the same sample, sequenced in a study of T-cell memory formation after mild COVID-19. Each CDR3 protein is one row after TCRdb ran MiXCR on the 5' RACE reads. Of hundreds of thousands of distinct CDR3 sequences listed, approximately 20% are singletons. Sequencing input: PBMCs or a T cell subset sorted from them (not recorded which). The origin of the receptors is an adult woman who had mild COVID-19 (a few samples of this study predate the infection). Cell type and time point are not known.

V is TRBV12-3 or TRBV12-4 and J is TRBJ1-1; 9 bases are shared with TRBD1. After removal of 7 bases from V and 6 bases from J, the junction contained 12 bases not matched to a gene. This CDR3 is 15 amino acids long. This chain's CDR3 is CASTNMGQGGPEAFF. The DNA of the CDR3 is TGTGCCAGCACCAACATGGGACAGGGAGGGCCTGAAGCTTTCTTT.

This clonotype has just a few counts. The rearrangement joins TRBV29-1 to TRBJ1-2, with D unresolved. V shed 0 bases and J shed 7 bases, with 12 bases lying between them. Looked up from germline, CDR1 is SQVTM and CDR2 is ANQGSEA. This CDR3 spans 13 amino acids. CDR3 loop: CSVEDTYTGGYTF. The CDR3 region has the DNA TGCAGCGTTGAAGATACGTACACTGGTGGCTACACCTTC.

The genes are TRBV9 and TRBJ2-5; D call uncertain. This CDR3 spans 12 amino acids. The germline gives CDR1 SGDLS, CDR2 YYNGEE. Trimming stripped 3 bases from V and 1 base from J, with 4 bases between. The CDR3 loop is CASSAPQETQYF. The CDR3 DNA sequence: TGTGCCAGCAGCGCACCCCAAGAGACCCAGTACTTC.

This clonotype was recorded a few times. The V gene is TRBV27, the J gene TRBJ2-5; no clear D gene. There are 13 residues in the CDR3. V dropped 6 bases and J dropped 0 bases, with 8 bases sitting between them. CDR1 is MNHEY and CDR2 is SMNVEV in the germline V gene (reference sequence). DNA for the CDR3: TGTGCCAGCAGCACCAGAGACCAAGAGACCCAGTACTTC. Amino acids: CASSTRDQETQYF.

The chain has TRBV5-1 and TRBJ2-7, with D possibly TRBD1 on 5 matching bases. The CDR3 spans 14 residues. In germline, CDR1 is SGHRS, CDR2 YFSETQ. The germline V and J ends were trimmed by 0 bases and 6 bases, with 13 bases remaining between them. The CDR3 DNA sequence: TGCGCCAGCAGCTTGGCACAGGCCTTCGGCGAGCAGTACTTC. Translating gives CASSLAQAFGEQYF.

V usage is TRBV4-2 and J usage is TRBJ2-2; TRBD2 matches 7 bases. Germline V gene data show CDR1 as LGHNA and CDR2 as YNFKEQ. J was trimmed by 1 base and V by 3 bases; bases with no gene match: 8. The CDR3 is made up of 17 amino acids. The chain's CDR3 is CASSQGIGGMNTGELFF. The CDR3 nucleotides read TGTGCCAGCAGCCAGGGAATCGGGGGGATGAACACCGGGGAGCTGTTTTTT.

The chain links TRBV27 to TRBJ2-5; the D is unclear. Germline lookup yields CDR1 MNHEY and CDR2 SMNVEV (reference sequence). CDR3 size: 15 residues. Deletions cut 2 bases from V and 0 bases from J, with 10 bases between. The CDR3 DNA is TGTGCCAGCAGTTTAACTAATTGGGACCAAGAGACCCAGTACTTC. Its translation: CASSLTNWDQETQYF.

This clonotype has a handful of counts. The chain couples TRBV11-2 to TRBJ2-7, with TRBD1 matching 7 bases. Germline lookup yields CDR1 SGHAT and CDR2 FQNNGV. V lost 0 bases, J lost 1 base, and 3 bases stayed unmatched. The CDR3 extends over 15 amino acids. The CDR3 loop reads CASSLEYRGSYEQYF. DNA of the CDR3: TGTGCCAGCAGCTTAGAGTACAGGGGTTCCTACGAGCAGTACTTC.

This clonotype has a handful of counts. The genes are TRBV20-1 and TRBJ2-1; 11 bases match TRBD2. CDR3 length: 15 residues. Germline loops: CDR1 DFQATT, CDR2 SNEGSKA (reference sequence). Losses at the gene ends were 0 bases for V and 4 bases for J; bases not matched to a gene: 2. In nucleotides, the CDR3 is TGCAGTGCTAGAGATGCTAGCGGGAGGTACAATGAGCAGTTCTTC. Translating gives CSARDASGRYNEQFF.

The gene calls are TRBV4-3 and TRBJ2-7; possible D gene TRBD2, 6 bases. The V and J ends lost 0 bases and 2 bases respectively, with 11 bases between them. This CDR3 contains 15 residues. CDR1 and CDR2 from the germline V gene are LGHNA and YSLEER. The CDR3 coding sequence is TGCGCCAGCAGCCAAGACACTAGCTCTGCCTACGAGCAGTACTTC. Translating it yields CASSQDTSSAYEQYF.